This T cell receptor (beta chain) was obtained from a study of shared clonotypes between healthy human individuals. In the study overall: Donors, aged 18 to 49, were a couple of women and three men. Study findings and constraints: Naive subsets, compared against memory subsets, generally had larger estimated richness values.

Partitioning of CD4+ cells yielded a CD45RA+ naive subset and a CD45RA-negative memory subset. With respect to this clone: Antigen specificity is unknown.

As handled by the study authors: Filtering differed, since immunoSEQ gave only junction sequences and no quality scores. Using immunoSEQ multiplex PCR, the repertoire was profiled, and TCRdb retains in-frame clones only, with some absent. D and trimming were read from the DNA, whereas the V and J calls and clone size are those reported in that table. The repertoire consists of 300,000 to 400,000 clones, with about 70% occurring once and the leading ten covering over 9.5%. The CDR3 spans 15 residues. Germline trimming cut 1 base from V and 3 bases from J; bases unmatched to any gene: 5. Germline-derived CDR1 and CDR2 are KGHSH and LQKENI.

The chain combines TRBV18 with TRBJ2-7; 8 bases agree with TRBD1. This clonotype originated in a young man in good health. Sequenced: memory CD4+ T cells sorted from blood. Subset defined: CD45RA-negative fraction. The CDR3 sequence is CASSPLDRAYYEQYF. The CDR3, as DNA: TGTGCCAGCTCACCACTGGACAGGGCTTACTACGAGCAGTACTTC. Drawing the rest from reference TRBV18 and TRBJ2-7, the complete variable domain is NAGVMQNPRHLVRRRGQEARLRCSPMKGHSHVYWYRQLPEEGLKFMVYLQKENIIDESGMPKERFSAEFPKEGPSILRIQQVVRGDSAAYFCASSPLDRAYYEQYFGPGTRLTVT.